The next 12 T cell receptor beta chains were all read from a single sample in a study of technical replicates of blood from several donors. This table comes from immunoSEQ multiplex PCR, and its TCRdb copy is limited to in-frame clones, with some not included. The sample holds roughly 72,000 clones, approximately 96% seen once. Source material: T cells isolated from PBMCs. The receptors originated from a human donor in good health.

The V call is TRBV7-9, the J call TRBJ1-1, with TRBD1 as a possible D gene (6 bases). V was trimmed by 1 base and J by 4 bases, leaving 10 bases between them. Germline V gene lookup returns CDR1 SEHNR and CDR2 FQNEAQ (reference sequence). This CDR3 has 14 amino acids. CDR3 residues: CASSLGAGVTEAFF. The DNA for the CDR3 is TGTGCCAGCAGCTTAGGAGCAGGGGTCACTGAAGCTTTCTTT.

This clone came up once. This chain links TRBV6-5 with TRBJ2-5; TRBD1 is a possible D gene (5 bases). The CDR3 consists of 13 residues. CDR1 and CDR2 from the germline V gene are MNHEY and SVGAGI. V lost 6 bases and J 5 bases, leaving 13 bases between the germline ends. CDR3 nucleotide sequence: TGTGCCAGCAGAGGGGCGCTATGGGAGACCCAGTACTTC. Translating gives CASRGALWETQYF.

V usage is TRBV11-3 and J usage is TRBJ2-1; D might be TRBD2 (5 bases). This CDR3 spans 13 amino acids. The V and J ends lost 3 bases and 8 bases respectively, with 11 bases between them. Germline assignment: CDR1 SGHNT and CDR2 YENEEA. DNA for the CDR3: TGTGCCAGCAGCTTGAGGGATCCAGATGAGCAGTTCTTC. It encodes CASSLRDPDEQFF.

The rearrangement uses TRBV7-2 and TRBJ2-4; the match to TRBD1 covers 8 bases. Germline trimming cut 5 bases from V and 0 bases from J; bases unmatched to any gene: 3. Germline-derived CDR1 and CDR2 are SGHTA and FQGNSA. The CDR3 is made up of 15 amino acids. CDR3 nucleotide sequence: TGTGCCAGCAGCGCGGACAGGGCAGCCAAAAACATTCAGTACTTC. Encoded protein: CASSADRAAKNIQYF. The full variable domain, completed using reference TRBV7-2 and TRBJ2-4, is GAGVSQSPSNKVTEKGKDVELRCDPISGHTALYWYRQSLGQGLEFLIYFQGNSAPDKSGLPSDRFSAERTGGSVSTLTIQRTQQEDSAVYLCASSADRAAKNIQYFGAGTRLSVL.

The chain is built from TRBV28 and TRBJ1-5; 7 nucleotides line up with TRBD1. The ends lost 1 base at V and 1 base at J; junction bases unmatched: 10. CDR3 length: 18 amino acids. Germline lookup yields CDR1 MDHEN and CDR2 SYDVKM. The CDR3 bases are TGTGCCAGCAGTTTATTAATCCTGGACAGGTCAAGCAATCAGCCCCAGCATTTT. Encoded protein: CASSLLILDRSSNQPQHF.

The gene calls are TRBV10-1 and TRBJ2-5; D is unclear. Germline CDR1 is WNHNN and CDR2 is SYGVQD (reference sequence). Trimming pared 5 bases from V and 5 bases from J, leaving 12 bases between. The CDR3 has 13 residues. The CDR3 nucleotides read TGCGCCAGCAGTTCGCTAGTCGGTGAGACCCAGTACTTC. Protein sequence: CASSSLVGETQYF.

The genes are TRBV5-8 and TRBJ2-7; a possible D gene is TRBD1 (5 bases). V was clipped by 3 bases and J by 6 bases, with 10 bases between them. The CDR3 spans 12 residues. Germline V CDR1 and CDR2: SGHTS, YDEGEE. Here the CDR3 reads CASSSDRPEQYF. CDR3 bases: TGTGCCAGCAGCTCAGACAGACCCGAGCAGTACTTC.

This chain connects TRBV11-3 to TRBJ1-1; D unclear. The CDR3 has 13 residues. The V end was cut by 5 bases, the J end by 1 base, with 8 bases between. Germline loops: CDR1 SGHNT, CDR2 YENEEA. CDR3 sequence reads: CASSGTENTEAFF. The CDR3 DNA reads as TGTGCCAGCAGCGGTACAGAGAACACTGAAGCTTTCTTT.

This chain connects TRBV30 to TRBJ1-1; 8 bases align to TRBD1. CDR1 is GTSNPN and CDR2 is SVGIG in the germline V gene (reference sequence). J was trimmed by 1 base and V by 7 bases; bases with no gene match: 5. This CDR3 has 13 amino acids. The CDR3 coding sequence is TGTGCCTCGACCGGACAGGGGAACACTGAAGCTTTCTTT. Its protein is CASTGQGNTEAFF.

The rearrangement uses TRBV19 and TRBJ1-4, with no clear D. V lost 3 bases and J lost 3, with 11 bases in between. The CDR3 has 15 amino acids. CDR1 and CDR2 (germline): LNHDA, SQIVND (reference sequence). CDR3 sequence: CASSIPGIANEKLFF. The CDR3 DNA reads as TGTGCCAGTAGTATCCCGGGAATAGCTAATGAAAAACTGTTTTTT.

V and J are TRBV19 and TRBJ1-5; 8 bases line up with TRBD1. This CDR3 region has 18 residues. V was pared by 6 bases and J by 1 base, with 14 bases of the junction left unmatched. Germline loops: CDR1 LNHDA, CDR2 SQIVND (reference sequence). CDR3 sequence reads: CASSIYAGQGESNQPQHF. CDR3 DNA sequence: TGTGCCAGTAGCATTTACGCCGGACAGGGCGAAAGCAATCAGCCCCAGCATTTT.

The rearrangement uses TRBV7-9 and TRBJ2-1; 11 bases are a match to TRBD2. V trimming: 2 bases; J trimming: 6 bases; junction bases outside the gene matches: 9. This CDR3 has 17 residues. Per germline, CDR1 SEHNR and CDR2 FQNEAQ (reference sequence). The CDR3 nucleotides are TGTGCCAGCAGCTTAACGGATAGGCTAGCGGGGGGCAATGAGCAGTTCTTC. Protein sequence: CASSLTDRLAGGNEQFF.